The rows below give T cell receptor beta chains drawn from one sample of a study of blood T cells in healthy people across ages. Each CDR3 protein gets one entry after TCRdb re-called the 5' RACE reads with MiXCR. Of 1.5 million to 2 million distinct CDR3 sequences in the sample, 28% are singletons; the top ten hold 6.5% to 8.5%. Sequences were obtained from blood. These receptors originate from a woman aged 25 to 39 in good health. Both conserved end residues are part of each CDR3. A D gene is named only where the DNA matches it firmly. For some rows the clone size is stated as once, few or many, or as a class when expanded; others skip it.

few 15 TRBJ1-2 TRBD1 TRBV29-1 TGCATCACCCAAGGCTGGGACAGGGGGGGGAATGGCTACACCTTC CITQGWDRGGNGYTF
many 14 TRBJ2-1 NA TRBV29-1 TGCAGCGTCGGAGGTGGGAGCTCCTACAATGAGCAGTTCTTC CSVGGGSSYNEQFF
once 13 TRBJ1-1 NA TRBV9 TGTGCCAGCAGCGGAGTTAGAGGAACTGAAGCTTTCTTT CASSGVRGTEAFF
NA 14 TRBJ2-3 NA TRBV5-6 TGTGCCAGCAGCTTTTTCGAGAAATCGGATACGCAGTATTTT CASSFFEKSDTQYF
NA 16 TRBJ2-5 TRBD1 TRBV5-1 TGCGCCAGCAGCTTGGAGGGCACAGGGGTTGAAGAGACCCAGTACTTC CASSLEGTGVEETQYF
NA 14 TRBJ1-1 NA TRBV10-3 TGTGCCATCAGTGAGGGCCGGGGGGGCACTGAAGCTTTCTTT CAISEGRGGTEAFF
NA 15 TRBJ2-1 TRBD2 TRBV7-8 TGTGTCAGCAGCTTGGGACTAGCGGCCTACAATGAGCAGTTCTTC CVSSLGLAAYNEQFF
few 14 TRBJ2-1 NA TRBV11-2 TGTGCCAGCAGCTACCTCTTTGTAGGTAGTGAGCAGTTCTTC CASSYLFVGSEQFF
NA 14 TRBJ2-5 NA TRBV5-1 TGCGCCAGCAGCTTGGAGACCAACTACAATGAGCAGTACTTC CASSLETNYNEQYF
few 15 TRBJ2-1 NA TRBV21-1 TGTGCCAGCATCTGGGACAAGAGCTCCTACAATGAGCAGTTCTTC CASIWDKSSYNEQFF
many 15 TRBJ2-1 TRBD2 TRBV6-4 TGTGCCAGCAGTGAACTAGCGGGACCATACAATGAGCAGTTCTTC CASSELAGPYNEQFF
NA 14 TRBJ1-2 NA TRBV12-3/TRBV12-4 TGTGCCAGCAGCCTCCGGGGGCTGGGGAACGGCTACACCTTC CASSLRGLGNGYTF
few 16 TRBJ2-3 TRBD2 TRBV5-1 TGCGCCAGCAGCTTGGCCGGTGCGGGGGGCGGAGATACGCAGTATTTT CASSLAGAGGGDTQYF
many 15 TRBJ1-2 TRBD1 TRBV6-5 TGTGCCAGCAGTCCGGGTCCGGACAGGGTTTATGGCTACACCTTC CASSPGPDRVYGYTF
NA 14 TRBJ2-7 NA TRBV29-1 TGCAGCGTTGGTGGAGGGGTCTCCTACAATGAGCAGTACTTC CSVGGGVSYNEQYF
NA 14 TRBJ1-6 NA TRBV12-3/TRBV12-4 TGCGCCAGCGGTCCGGCAACATTGGGTTCACCCCTCCACTTT CASGPATLGSPLHF
NA 14 TRBJ2-1 TRBD2 TRBV18 TGTGCCAGCTCACCACAGCGGGAGGGCCATGAGCAGTTCTTC CASSPQREGHEQFF
few 14 TRBJ2-5 TRBD1 TRBV6-5 TGTGCCAGCAGCACCACAGGGGTCATAAACATGCAGTACTTC CASSTTGVINMQYF
many 11 TRBJ2-1 NA TRBV24-1 TGTGCCACCAGCCTAGGGAATGAGCAGTTCTTC CATSLGNEQFF
many 17 TRBJ2-6 TRBD2 TRBV4-3 TGCGCCAGCAGCCCGTTCGCGGGAGTGAGCGGGGCCAACGTCCTGACTTTC CASSPFAGVSGANVLTF
NA 12 TRBJ2-1 NA TRBV29-1 TGCAGCGTTGAAAGGGAGACGAATGAGCAGTTCTTC CSVERETNEQFF
NA 11 TRBJ2-7 NA TRBV3-1 TGTGCCAGCAGCCAAGAGATGGAGCAGTACTTC CASSQEMEQYF
few 15 TRBJ1-2 TRBD1 TRBV6-5 TGTGCCAGCAGGCCGGACAGGGAGAAAAACTATGGCTACACCTTC CASRPDREKNYGYTF
NA 13 TRBJ1-5 TRBD1 TRBV4-1 TGCGCCAGCAGCCTCAGACAGGGGAAGCCCCAGCATTTT CASSLRQGKPQHF
NA 15 TRBJ2-5 NA TRBV12-3/TRBV12-4 TGTGCCAGCAGTTTAATGGCAGGTGGGACGGAGACCCAGTACTTC CASSLMAGGTETQYF
NA 17 TRBJ2-1 NA TRBV7-2 TGTGCCAGCAGCTTATATGGGGGGGCCTTTTCCTACAATGAGCAGTTCTTC CASSLYGGAFSYNEQFF
many 14 TRBJ2-7 TRBD2 TRBV18 TGTGCCAGCTCACCACGAGCGGGGGACTACGAGCAGTACTTC CASSPRAGDYEQYF
NA 16 TRBJ2-3 TRBD2 TRBV24-1 TGTGCCACCAGTGATTTGCGCGGGGGGCGCACAGATACGCAGTATTTT CATSDLRGGRTDTQYF
NA 14 TRBJ1-1 TRBD1 TRBV4-1 TGCGCCAGCAGCGGCGACAGGGTAACTAGAGAAGCTTTCTTT CASSGDRVTREAFF
few 13 TRBJ1-5 NA TRBV7-2 TGTGCCAGCAGCTTACTGTTTGCCGGGCCCCAGCATTTT CASSLLFAGPQHF
NA 15 TRBJ2-1 TRBD1 TRBV4-1 TGCGCCAGCAGCGAGAGACAGGGGGGTCACAATGAGCAGTTCTTC CASSERQGGHNEQFF
few 14 TRBJ1-1 NA TRBV12-3/TRBV12-4 TGTGCCAGCAGTTTCTGGGCAGGGTCAACTGAAGCTTTCTTT CASSFWAGSTEAFF
few 11 TRBJ2-1 NA TRBV12-3/TRBV12-4 TGTGCCAGCAGCCGACAGATGGAGCAGTTCTTC CASSRQMEQFF